Here is one T cell receptor (beta chain) with its context. Its target is unknown. This specimen belongs to a study of CD8 T cells in Susac syndrome. In the study overall: When their blood was taken, patients with Susac syndrome were therapy-naive, taking corticosteroids, or taking intravenous immunoglobulin alone. Study-level results: Clonal expansion was not observed in the Susac syndrome CD4+ T cell repertoires.

Random hexamers primed reverse transcription of about 0.45 to 1 ug RNA. Amplification of TCR beta CDR3 by immunoSEQ multiplex PCR spanned 54 Vbeta and 13 Jbeta. Each CDR3 protein is one row after TCRdb ran MiXCR on the immunoSEQ multiplex PCR reads. The sample has 240,000 or so distinct CDR3 sequences, about 95% seen once. CDR1 SGDLS and CDR2 YYNGEE come from the germline V gene. The CDR3 is 15 amino acids. Trimming pared 0 bases from V and 3 bases from J, leaving 12 bases between. The receptor's source is a human donor with Susac syndrome. Sequencing input: CD4+ T cells from PBMCs. This chain links TRBV9 with TRBJ1-1, with D hard to call. In DNA, the CDR3 is TGTGCCAGCAGCGTAGATGGCAATCGGTACACTGAAGCTTTCTTT. This translates into CASSVDGNRYTEAFF.